Detailed here is one T cell receptor beta chain. No cognate antigen has been identified for it. Base qualities were left out, and no much larger clone turns up one base away. This entry comes from a study of control samples from healthy donors and cancer patients (dated by TCRdb to about 2020). Library construction relied on the immunoSEQ multiplex PCR assay. TCRdb provides this immuneACCESS table in a form limited to in-frame rearrangements. Some clones are lacking; in checked studies, under half of them reflect an unresolved V gene, and why the rest are absent is not known. Here the sample has about 82,000 clones; around 94% occur a single time. The leading ten clones occupy around 4.7% of the sample. The junction shows trimming of 4 bases on V and 0 bases on J, and the gene matches do not reach 1 base of it. The germline V gene sets CDR1 to KGHDR and CDR2 to SFDVKD. There are 15 amino acids in the CDR3, from cysteine to phenylalanine inclusive. Just CDR3 DNA is preserved here, 45 bases in frame from base 1.

This clonotype was obtained from a woman younger than 35 in good health. The sequence is built from TRBV24-1 and TRBJ1-5; 8 of the junction bases match TRBD1. Sequencing input: blood. For the CDR3, the sequence is CATSDDRGSNQPQHF. The base sequence is TGTGCCACCAGTGACGACAGGGGTAGCAATCAGCCCCAGCATTTT.